This entry concerns a single TCR beta chain. Authors' processing steps: Nucleated cell counts were estimated from reference gene primer amplification. Some clones are missing from TCRdb's copy, which holds only in-frame ones; the method was immunoSEQ multiplex PCR. V and J calls and clone size are copied from that table; D and trimming were computed from the DNA. The profile covers 30,000 to 45,000 clones, with roughly 80% appearing a single time and roughly 2% taken by the ten largest. This record belongs to a study of blood T cell repertoires in COVID-19. Across the whole study: In each case, the material was cDNA or gDNA derived from T cells, B-cell-depleted T cells, or PBMCs.

V gave up 4 bases and J gave up 2 bases; unmatched junction bases: 4. The germline V gene encodes CDR1 SGHDN and CDR2 FVKESK. This CDR3 comprises 14 residues. The receptor was derived from a man between 60 and 75 years old with active COVID-19. Sequencing used peripheral blood. The chain links TRBV14 to TRBJ2-5; TRBD1 agrees at 7 bases. The CDR3 loop reads CASSLGTEQETQYF. The CDR3 DNA sequence: TGTGCCAGCAGCCTCGGGACAGAACAAGAGACCCAGTACTTC.